The present T cell receptor beta chain was sequenced within a study of T cells in Graves' hyperthyroidism and ophthalmopathy (dated by TCRdb to between 2019 and 2020). Background on the whole study: Peripheral blood was sampled at the time of initial diagnosis, prior to any treatment. To identify distinguishing TCR V-J signatures, a discovery cohort of 90 to 100 patients was used, comprising some 45 with Graves' ophthalmopathy and 57 with stable Graves' hyperthyroidism. An independent validation cohort of about 19 hyperthyroidism patients and some 15 patients who later progressed to ophthalmopathy tested prospective prediction of ophthalmopathy. For training and testing, the 95 to 100 patients in the discovery cohort were randomly divided in a 7:3 ratio. In addition, the study compared T-cell repertoires in thyroid tissue and in blood from five to seven Graves' hyperthyroidism patients. Once sampling was done, hyperthyroidism patients were given methimazole at a starting dose of 30 mg daily, whereas ophthalmopathy patients were given high-dose intravenous methylprednisolone. According to the paper, TCR Vbeta CDR3 sequencing was carried out on more than 120 peripheral blood samples, which came from approximately 41 ophthalmopathy, approximately 78 hyperthyroidism and some 17 progressor patients.

The TCR beta CDR3 regions were amplified from RNA transcripts. For the first round of RT-PCR on the TCR CDR3, the HTBI primer set was used together with the Qiagen OneStep RT-PCR kit. Libraries were constructed in a second round of multiplex PCR, after which size selection and purification were carried out. Sequencing of the libraries was done on an Illumina HiSeq2000 using paired-end 100 bp reads. As for how the authors treated the data: SOAPnuke was used to process the raw data, throwing out any read that contained adapters or uncalled bases, had a mean Phred below 15, or lacked an exact constant-primer or identifier match. High-quality paired reads were merged with COPE v1.2.5, and unique nucleotide sequences were defined as clonotypes. MiTCR v1.1 was used to align clonotypes to the IMGT TRBV, TRBD and TRBJ reference segments. The analysis included only V-J combinations with a frequency above 0.0001, which together covered over 98% of the repertoires. A TCS score was defined as the ratio of F50 (clonal expansion) to E x V (chaos), with BLOSUM62-based TCRdist applied between CDR3 peptides within each V-J. Welch's t-statistics and random forest reduced some 510 V-J features to 10 to 15, which were used in a naive Bayes classifier (R e1071). TCRdb cleaned the public reads at Q25 with fastp, built clones with MiXCR and kept in-frame beta chains. Rows are unified per CDR3 protein, each entry keeping the most common DNA and genes. These V and J calls originate from TCRdb's pipeline instead of the authors' own analysis. This sample comprises about 260,000 distinct CDR3 sequences, around 17% of them detected only once. Around 30% of the sample belongs to the ten largest clones.

Beyond this particular receptor, the publication reports: Sample size was not statistically predetermined, and blinding of investigators to group allocation was not performed. In validation, progression to ophthalmopathy was predicted by the model with around 70% sensitivity and roughly 76% specificity, a median of about 6 months before onset. Most expanded thyroid clonotypes (frequency above 0.001) were also found in blood, which suggests that blood repertoires may mirror thyroid immune responses. A 13 V-J signature model separated ophthalmopathy from stable hyperthyroidism, with 87.88% sensitivity and about 81% specificity in cross-validation and 80%/75% in testing.

Ophthalmopathy patients had moderately to severely active disease, Clinical Activity Score of at least 3, NOSPECS grade of at least 4, and duration under 3 months. Any patient with an uncontrolled infection, another autoimmune disease, pregnancy or lactation was excluded. Diagnoses were established on the basis of clinical symptoms, serum thyroxine and TRAb, thyroid ultrasound, and orbital computed tomography. PBMCs were isolated from about 9.2 ml of fresh peripheral blood by Ficoll-Paque density gradient centrifugation. Trizol reagent was used to extract total RNA, and RNA quality was then checked on an Agilent 2100 Bioanalyzer. Ten or more counts support this clonotype. The antigen this receptor binds is unknown. The record has no base qualities; no much larger clone is one base away. Trimming accounts for 4 bases at V and 3 bases at J, while the number of junction bases matched to no gene is 6. CDR1 SGHDT and CDR2 YYEEEE were looked up in the germline V gene. The CDR3 goes from the cysteine to the phenylalanine over 15 residues. CDR3 DNA only is kept here, 45 bases in frame from base 1.

The chain uses TRBV5-6 and TRBJ2-7, with 11 bases aligning to TRBD2. Material for sequencing was blood. The source is a woman in her late teens or twenties with Graves' ophthalmopathy. CDR3 loop: CASSQGLAALYEQYF. The sequenced DNA is TGTGCCAGCAGCCAGGGACTAGCGGCGCTCTACGAGCAGTACTTC.